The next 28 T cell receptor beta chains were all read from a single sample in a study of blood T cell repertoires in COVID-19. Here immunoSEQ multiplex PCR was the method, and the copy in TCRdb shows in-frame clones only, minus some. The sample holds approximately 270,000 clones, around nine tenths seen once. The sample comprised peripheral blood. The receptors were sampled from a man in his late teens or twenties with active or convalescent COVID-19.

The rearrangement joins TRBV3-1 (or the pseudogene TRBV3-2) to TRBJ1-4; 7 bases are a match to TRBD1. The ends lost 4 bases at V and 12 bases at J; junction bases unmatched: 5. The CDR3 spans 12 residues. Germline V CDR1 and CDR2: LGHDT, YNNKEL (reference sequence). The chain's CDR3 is CASSPATGQLFF. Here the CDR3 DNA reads TGTGCCAGCAGCCCAGCGACAGGGCAACTGTTTTTT.

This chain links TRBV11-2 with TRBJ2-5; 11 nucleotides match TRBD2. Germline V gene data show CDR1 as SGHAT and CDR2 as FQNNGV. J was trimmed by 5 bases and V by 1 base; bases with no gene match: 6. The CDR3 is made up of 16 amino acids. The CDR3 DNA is TGTGCCAGCAGCTTAGGCCTAGCGGGGGGTCGGGAGACCCAGTACTTC. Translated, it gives CASSLGLAGGRETQYF.

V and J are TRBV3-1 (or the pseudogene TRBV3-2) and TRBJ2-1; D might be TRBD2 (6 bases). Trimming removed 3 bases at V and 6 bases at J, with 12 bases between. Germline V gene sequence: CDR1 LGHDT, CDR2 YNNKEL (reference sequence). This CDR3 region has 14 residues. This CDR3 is CASSQGGSGNEQFF. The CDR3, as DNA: TGTGCCAGCAGCCAGGGGGGTAGCGGCAATGAGCAGTTCTTC.

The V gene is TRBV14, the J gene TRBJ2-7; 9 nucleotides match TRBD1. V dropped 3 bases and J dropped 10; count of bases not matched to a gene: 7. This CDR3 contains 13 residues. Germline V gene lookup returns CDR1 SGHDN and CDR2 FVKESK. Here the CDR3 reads CASSQGDRAQQYF. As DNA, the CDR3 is TGTGCCAGCAGCCAGGGGGACAGGGCTCAACAGTACTTC. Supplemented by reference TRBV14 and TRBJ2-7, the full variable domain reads EAGVTQFPSHSVIEKGQTVTLRCDPISGHDNLYWYRRVMGKEIKFLLHFVKESKQDESGMPNNRFLAERTGGTYSTLKVQPAELEDSGVYFCASSQGDRAQQYFGPGTRLTVT.

The CDR3 region has the DNA TGTGCCAGCAGCTTAGTGGAGACCCGCGTAGAGCAGTACTTC. This gives the protein CASSLVETRVEQYF. This sequence joins TRBV7-2 and TRBJ2-7, with D unresolved. CDR1 and CDR2 (germline): SGHTA, FQGNSA. The V gene lost 1 base and the J gene lost 7 bases, with 14 bases spanning the gap. CDR3 length: 14 amino acids.

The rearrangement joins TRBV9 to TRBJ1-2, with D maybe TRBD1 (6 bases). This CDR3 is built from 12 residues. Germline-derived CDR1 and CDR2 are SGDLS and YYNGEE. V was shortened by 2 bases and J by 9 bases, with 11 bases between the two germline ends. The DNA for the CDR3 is TGTGCCAGCAGCGTCGCGCAGGGGCGCTACACCTTC. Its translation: CASSVAQGRYTF.

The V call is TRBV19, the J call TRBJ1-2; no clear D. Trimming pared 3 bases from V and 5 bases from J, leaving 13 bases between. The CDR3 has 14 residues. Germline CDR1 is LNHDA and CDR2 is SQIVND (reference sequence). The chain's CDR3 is CASSIWSSIYGYTF. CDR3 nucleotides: TGTGCCAGTAGTATCTGGTCAAGCATTTATGGCTACACCTTC.

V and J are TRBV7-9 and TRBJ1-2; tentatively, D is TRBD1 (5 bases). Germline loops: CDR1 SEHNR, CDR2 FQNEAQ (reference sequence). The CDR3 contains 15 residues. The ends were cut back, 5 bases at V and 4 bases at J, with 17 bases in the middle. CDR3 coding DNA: TGTGCCAGCAGCCCCGACTTAGGGGTTAGCTATGGCTACACCTTC. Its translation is CASSPDLGVSYGYTF.

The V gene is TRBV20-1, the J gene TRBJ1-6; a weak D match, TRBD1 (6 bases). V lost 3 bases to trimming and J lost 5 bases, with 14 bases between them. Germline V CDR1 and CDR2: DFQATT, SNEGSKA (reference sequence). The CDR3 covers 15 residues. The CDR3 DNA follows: TGCAGTGCTAGTAAGGGCCGGACAGATAATTCACCCCTCCACTTT. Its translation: CSASKGRTDNSPLHF.

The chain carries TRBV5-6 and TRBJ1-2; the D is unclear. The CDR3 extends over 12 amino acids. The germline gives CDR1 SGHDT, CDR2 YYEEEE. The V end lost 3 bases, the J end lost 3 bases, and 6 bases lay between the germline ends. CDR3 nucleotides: TGTGCCAGCAGCTCGTCCTACTATGGCTACACCTTC. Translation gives CASSSSYYGYTF. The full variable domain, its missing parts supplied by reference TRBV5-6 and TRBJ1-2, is DAGVTQSPTHLIKTRGQQVTLRCSPKSGHDTVSWYQQALGQGPQFIFQYYEEEERQRGNFPDRFSGHQFPNYSSELNVNALLLGDSALYLCASSSSYYGYTFGSGTRLTVV.

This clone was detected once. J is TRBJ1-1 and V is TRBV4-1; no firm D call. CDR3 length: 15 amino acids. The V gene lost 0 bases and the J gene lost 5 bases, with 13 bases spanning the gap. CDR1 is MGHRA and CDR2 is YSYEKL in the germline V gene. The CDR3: CASSQDSPAETEAFF. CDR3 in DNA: TGCGCCAGCAGCCAAGATTCCCCCGCGGAGACTGAAGCTTTCTTT.

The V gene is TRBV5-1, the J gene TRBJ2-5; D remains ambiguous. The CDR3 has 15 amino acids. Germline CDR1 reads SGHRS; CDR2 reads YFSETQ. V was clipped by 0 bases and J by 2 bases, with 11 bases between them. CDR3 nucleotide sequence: TGCGCCAGCAGCTTGGTTCGCACAGCACAAGAGACCCAGTACTTC. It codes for CASSLVRTAQETQYF.

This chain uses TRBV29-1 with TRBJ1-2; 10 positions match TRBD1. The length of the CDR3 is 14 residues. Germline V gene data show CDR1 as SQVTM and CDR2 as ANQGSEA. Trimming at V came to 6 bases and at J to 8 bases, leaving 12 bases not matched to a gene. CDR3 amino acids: CSVLGGQGVDGYTF. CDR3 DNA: TGCAGCGTCTTAGGTGGACAGGGGGTTGACGGCTACACCTTC.

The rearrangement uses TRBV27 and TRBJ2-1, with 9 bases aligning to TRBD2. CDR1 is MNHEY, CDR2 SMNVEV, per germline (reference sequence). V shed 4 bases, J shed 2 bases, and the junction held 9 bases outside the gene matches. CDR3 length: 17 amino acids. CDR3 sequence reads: CASSSKAGGGTYNEQFF. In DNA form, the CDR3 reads TGTGCCAGCAGTTCCAAAGCGGGGGGCGGAACCTACAATGAGCAGTTCTTC.

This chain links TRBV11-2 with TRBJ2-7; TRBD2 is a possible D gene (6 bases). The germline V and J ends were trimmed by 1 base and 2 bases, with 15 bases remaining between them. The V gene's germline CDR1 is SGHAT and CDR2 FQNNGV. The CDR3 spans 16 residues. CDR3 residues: CASSLGSGLPPYEQYF. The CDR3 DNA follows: TGTGCCAGCAGCTTAGGGTCCGGACTACCACCCTACGAGCAGTACTTC. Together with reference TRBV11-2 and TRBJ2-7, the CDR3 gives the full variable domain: EAGVAQSPRYKIIEKRQSVAFWCNPISGHATLYWYQQILGQGPKLLIQFQNNGVVDDSQLPKDRFSAERLKGVDSTLKIQPAKLEDSAVYLCASSLGSGLPPYEQYFGPGTRLTVT.

CDR3 DNA sequence: TGTGCCAGCAGCTCCCAAAATCAGCCCCAGCATTTT. Translated, it gives CASSSQNQPQHF. V is TRBV13 and J is TRBJ1-5; no reliable D call. CDR1 and CDR2 (germline): PRHDT, FYEKMQ (reference sequence). V was pared by 4 bases and J by 4 bases, with 5 bases between. The CDR3 totals 12 residues.

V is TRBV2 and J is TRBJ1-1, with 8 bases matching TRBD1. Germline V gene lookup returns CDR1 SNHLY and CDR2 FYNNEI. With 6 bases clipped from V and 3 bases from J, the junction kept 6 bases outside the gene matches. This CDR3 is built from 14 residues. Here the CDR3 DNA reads TGTGCCAGCAGCGATACAGGGGGTTACACTGAAGCTTTCTTT. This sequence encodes CASSDTGGYTEAFF.

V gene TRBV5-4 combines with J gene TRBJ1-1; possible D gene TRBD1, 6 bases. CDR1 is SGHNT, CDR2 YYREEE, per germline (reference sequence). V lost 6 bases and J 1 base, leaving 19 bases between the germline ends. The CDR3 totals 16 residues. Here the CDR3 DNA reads TGTGCCAGCATCGCGCCGGGACATACTTCGAACACTGAAGCTTTCTTT. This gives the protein CASIAPGHTSNTEAFF.

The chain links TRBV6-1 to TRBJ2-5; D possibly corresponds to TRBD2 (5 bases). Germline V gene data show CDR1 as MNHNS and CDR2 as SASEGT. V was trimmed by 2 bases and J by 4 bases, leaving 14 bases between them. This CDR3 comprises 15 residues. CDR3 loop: CASSELALAGETQYF. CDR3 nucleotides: TGTGCCAGCAGTGAACTTGCGTTGGCGGGAGAGACCCAGTACTTC.

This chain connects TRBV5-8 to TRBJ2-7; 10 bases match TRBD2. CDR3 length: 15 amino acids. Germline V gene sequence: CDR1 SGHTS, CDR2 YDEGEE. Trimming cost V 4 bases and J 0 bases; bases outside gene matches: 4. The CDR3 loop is CASSPGLAVSYEQYF. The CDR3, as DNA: TGTGCCAGCAGCCCTGGACTAGCGGTCTCCTACGAGCAGTACTTC.

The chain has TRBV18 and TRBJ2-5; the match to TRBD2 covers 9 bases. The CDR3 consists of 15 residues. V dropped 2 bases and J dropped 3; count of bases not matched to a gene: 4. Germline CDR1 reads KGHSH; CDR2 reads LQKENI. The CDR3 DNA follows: TGTGCCAGCTCACCAGGGACTAGCAGGGAAGAGACCCAGTACTTC. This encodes CASSPGTSREETQYF.

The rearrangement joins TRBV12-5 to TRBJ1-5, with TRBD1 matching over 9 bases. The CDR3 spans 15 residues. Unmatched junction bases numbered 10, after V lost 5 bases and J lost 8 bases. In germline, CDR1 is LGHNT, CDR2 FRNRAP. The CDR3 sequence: CASGRTGDLIKPQHF. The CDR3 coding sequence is TGTGCTAGTGGTAGGACAGGGGACCTTATCAAGCCCCAGCATTTT. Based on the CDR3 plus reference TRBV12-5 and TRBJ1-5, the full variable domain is DARVTQTPRHKVTEMGQEVTMRCQPILGHNTVFWYRQTMMQGLELLAYFRNRAPLDDSGMPKDRFSAEMPDATLATLKIQPSEPRDSAVYFCASGRTGDLIKPQHFGDGTRLSIL.

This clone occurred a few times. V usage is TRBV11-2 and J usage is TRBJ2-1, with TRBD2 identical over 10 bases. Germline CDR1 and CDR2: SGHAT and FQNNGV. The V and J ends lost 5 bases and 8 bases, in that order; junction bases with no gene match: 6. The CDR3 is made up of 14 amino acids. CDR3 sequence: CASSPGLAIDEQFF. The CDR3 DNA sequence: TGTGCCAGCAGCCCGGGACTAGCGATCGATGAGCAGTTCTTC.

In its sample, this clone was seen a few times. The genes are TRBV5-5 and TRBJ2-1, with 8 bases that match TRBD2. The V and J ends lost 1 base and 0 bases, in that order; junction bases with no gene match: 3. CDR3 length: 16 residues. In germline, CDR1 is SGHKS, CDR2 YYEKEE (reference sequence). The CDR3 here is CASSLTSGSSYNEQFF. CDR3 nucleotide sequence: TGTGCCAGCAGCTTGACTAGCGGAAGCTCCTACAATGAGCAGTTCTTC.

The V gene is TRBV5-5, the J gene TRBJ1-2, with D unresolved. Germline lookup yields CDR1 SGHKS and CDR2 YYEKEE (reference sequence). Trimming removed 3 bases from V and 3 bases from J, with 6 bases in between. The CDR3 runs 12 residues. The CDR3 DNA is TGTGCCAGCAGCTCGACTGACTATGGCTACACCTTC. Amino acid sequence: CASSSTDYGYTF.

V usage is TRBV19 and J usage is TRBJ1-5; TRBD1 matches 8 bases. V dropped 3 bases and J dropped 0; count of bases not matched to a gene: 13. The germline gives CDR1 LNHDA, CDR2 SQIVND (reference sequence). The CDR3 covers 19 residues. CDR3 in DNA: TGTGCCAGTAGTATTCAACCCGGGACAGGAGTCTATAGCAATCAGCCCCAGCATTTT. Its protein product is CASSIQPGTGVYSNQPQHF.

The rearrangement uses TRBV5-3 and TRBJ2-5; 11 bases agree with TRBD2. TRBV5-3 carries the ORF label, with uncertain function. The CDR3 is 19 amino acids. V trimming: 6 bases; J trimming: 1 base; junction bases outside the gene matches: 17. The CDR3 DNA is TGTGCCAGAAACCCAACCGCCGGATCGGGACTAGCGGTCCAAGAGACCCAGTACTTC. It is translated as CARNPTAGSGLAVQETQYF.

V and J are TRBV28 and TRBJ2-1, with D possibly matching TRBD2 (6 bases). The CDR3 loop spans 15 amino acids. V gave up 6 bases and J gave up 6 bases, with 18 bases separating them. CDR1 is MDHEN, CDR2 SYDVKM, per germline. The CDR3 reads CASSPVGAGGNEQFF. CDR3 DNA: TGTGCCAGCAGCCCTGTGGGTGCCGGGGGCAATGAGCAGTTCTTC. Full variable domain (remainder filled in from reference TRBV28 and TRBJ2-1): DVKVTQSSRYLVKRTGEKVFLECVQDMDHENMFWYRQDPGLGLRLIYFSYDVKMKEKGDIPEGYSVSREKKERFSLILESASTNQTSMYLCASSPVGAGGNEQFFGPGTRLTVL.